The source of this T cell receptor (beta chain) is a study of blood T cell repertoires in COVID-19 (dated by TCRdb to between 2020 and 2021). As for the study more broadly: The collaborator samples originated in the United States, Italy and Spain and spanned the acute and convalescent phases of COVID-19. The prospective study material was composed of cDNA or gDNA derived from T cells, B-cell-depleted T cells, or PBMCs. Deeply sampled blood TCRbeta repertoires from subjects exposed to, actively infected with, or recovered from COVID-19 were included in the dataset. The repertoires were made available in a free public database intended to serve as a resource for research on the immune response to SARS-CoV-2. Samples were obtained from the ongoing ImmuneRACE study (first 160 participants) and from about 1,300 subjects provided by 6 global collaborators. Sample metadata almost always included a de-identified subject ID, COVID-19 status, age in years and sex. Where available, HLA class I and class II types were obtained from metadata supplied by the sample provider rather than from assay-based typing. Findings and caveats that apply to the study as a whole: Clinical and demographic metadata were provided uncurated, with the amount varying by source and participant.

Whole blood was collected in K2EDTA tubes by collaborating institutions according to the institutions' own protocols. For TCRbeta analysis, collaborators shipped samples as frozen whole blood, isolated PBMCs, or DNA extracted from either of those sample types. About this clone itself: Its specific antigen is unknown. The record has no base qualities; no much larger clone is one base away.

TCRbeta CDR3 regions were amplified from genomic DNA by means of the immunoSEQ Assay, a bias-controlled multiplex PCR. The paper's data handling went like this. Nucleated cell counts per sample were estimated from amplification of reference gene primers within the assay. To quantify the absolute abundance of each unique TCRbeta CDR3 rearrangement, sequence reads were collapsed and filtered. For each sample, productive Simpson clonality was calculated by taking the square root of Simpson's diversity index across productive rearrangements. The table comes from immuneACCESS by way of TCRdb, which keeps in-frame sequences with V and J called. Part of the clones is missing from these tables; in studies checked, under half for an unresolved V gene and the rest for unknown reasons. That table gives V, J and clone size, and the DNA gave D and trimming. For this sample the table gives 60,000 or so clones, of which approximately 82% were detected only once. Roughly 3.5% of the sample is held by the ten biggest clonotypes.

The receptor was derived from a man between 60 and 70 years old with acute or convalescent COVID-19. Sequenced sample: peripheral blood.

The nucleotide sequence is given as TGCGCCAGCAGCCAAGAAAAGCGAGGCTTCAATCAGCCCCAGCATTTT. The encoded protein is CASSQEKRGFNQPQHF. The chain was built from TRBV4-1 and TRBJ1-5; there is no confident call for the D gene. Taken from the germline V gene, the CDR1 and CDR2 loops are MGHRA and YSYEKL. V loses 0 bases of germline sequence and J loses 3 bases, and the interval between the two ends is 12 bases. Measured from the cysteine to the phenylalanine, the CDR3 is 16 residues long. CDR3 DNA only is kept here, 48 bases in frame from base 1.